The 10 T cell receptor beta chains below come from one sample, sequenced in a study of shared clonotypes between healthy human individuals. Method: immunoSEQ multiplex PCR; TCRdb's copy keeps in-frame clones and lacks some. This repertoire shows approximately 350,000 clones, around 74% found once; its top ten account for over 9%. Sequences were obtained from memory CD4+ T cells sorted from blood. Subset given: CD45RA-negative fraction. Receptors were obtained from a man younger than 40 in good health.

The chain uses TRBV5-4 and TRBJ2-7, with no clear D. The CDR3 has 12 residues. V was clipped by 0 bases and J by 4 bases, with 5 bases between them. Per germline, CDR1 SGHNT and CDR2 YYREEE (reference sequence). CDR3 coding DNA: TGTGCCAGCAGCTTGGATCTTTACGAGCAGTACTTC. This codes for CASSLDLYEQYF.

This clone was seen only once. The V and J genes are TRBV14 and TRBJ2-7; D is ambiguous. CDR1 is SGHDN, CDR2 FVKESK, per germline. This CDR3 region has 14 residues. The V end lost 4 bases, the J end lost 0 bases, and 10 bases lay between the germline ends. Here the CDR3 DNA reads TGTGCCAGCAGCCTCTACGGAAACTCCTACGAGCAGTACTTC. Translated: CASSLYGNSYEQYF.

The chain combines TRBV18 with TRBJ2-2; D unresolved. CDR3 length: 14 amino acids. Between the trimmed V and J ends, which lost 0 bases and 6 bases, there was a span of 8 bases. Germline V gene sequence: CDR1 KGHSH, CDR2 LQKENI. CDR3 coding DNA: TGTGCCAGCTCACCACCGTCCGAGGCCGGGGAGCTGTTTTTT. Encoded protein: CASSPPSEAGELFF.

This rearrangement joins TRBV6-5 to TRBJ1-3; maybe TRBD1 (6 bases). V gave up 5 bases and J gave up 4 bases, with 12 bases separating them. CDR3 length: 14 amino acids. Germline CDR1 and CDR2: MNHEY and SVGAGI. The CDR3 spells CASSEDRPGNTIYF. In DNA, the CDR3 is TGTGCCAGCAGTGAGGACAGACCGGGAAACACCATATATTTT.

V gene TRBV25-1 combines with J gene TRBJ1-5, with D uncertain. The CDR3 extends over 13 amino acids. The germline CDR1 and CDR2 sequences are MGHDK and SYGVNS. Trimming took 3 bases from V and 5 from J, leaving 8 bases between them. CDR3 sequence: CASSDDGHQPQHF. The DNA for the CDR3 is TGTGCCAGCAGTGATGACGGGCATCAGCCCCAGCATTTT. Full variable domain (remainder filled in from reference TRBV25-1 and TRBJ1-5): EADIYQTPRYLVIGTGKKITLECSQTMGHDKMYWYQQDPGMELHLIHYSYGVNSTEKGDLSSESTVSRIRTEHFPLTLESARPSHTSQYLCASSDDGHQPQHFGDGTRLSIL.

CDR3 bases: TGTGCCTCCCGCAGACTAGCGGGCCCCAATGAGCAGTTCTTC. Its protein is CASRRLAGPNEQFF. The gene calls are TRBV30 and TRBJ2-1; the match to TRBD2 covers 10 bases. This CDR3 is 14 amino acids long. Germline V gives CDR1 GTSNPN, CDR2 SVGIG (reference sequence). The junction had 9 bases not matched to a gene; V was cut back by 7 bases and J by 6 bases.

This chain uses TRBV28 with TRBJ1-4, with 7 bases fitting TRBD1. CDR3 length: 14 amino acids. Per germline, CDR1 MDHEN and CDR2 SYDVKM. The V gene end was trimmed by 8 bases and the J gene end by 4 bases; junction bases not matched to a gene: 7. CDR3 protein: CASSKGQFNEKLFF. In DNA form, the CDR3 reads TGTGCCAGCTCCAAGGGACAGTTTAATGAAAAACTGTTTTTT.

The V and J genes are TRBV21-1 and TRBJ2-1; the table's D call, TRBD1, was not checked against the DNA. TRBV21-1 is tagged as a pseudogene. The CDR3 runs 19 residues. The CDR3 nucleotides read TGTGCCAGCAGCAAGGGAAGTCAGGGCCTGGCCCTTAGTTACAATGAGCAGTTCTTC. This translates into CASSKGSQGLALSYNEQFF.

On this clone itself: In the same sample, other DNA sequences code for this CDR3. This chain links TRBV6-5 with TRBJ2-3, with no clear D. Germline CDR1 and CDR2: MNHEY and SVGAGI. This CDR3 is 13 amino acids long. Trimming stripped 5 bases from V and 1 base from J, with 7 bases between. The CDR3 bases are TGTGCCAGCAGTCCCCCCGGCACAGATACGCAGTATTTT. Protein sequence: CASSPPGTDTQYF.

The V and J genes are TRBV7-9 and TRBJ2-1; the D call may be TRBD1 or TRBD2 (5 bases each). The CDR3 covers 13 residues. The germline V gene has CDR1 SEHNR and CDR2 FQNEAQ (reference sequence). The V end was cut by 4 bases, the J end by 5 bases, with 9 bases between. The CDR3 region is CASSWLGDNEQFF. CDR3 nucleotides: TGTGCCAGCAGCTGGTTGGGGGACAATGAGCAGTTCTTC. Based on the CDR3 plus reference TRBV7-9 and TRBJ2-1, the full variable domain is DTGVSQNPRHKITKRGQNVTFRCDPISEHNRLYWYRQTLGQGPEFLTYFQNEAQLEKSRLLSDRFSAERPKGSFSTLEIQRTEQGDSAMYLCASSWLGDNEQFFGPGTRLTVL.